The next 3 T cell receptor beta chains were all read from a single sample in a study of CD8+ T cells in alopecia areata. Following extraction, RNA underwent reverse transcription to cDNA, which served as the sequencing template. Assay used: immunoSEQ multiplex PCR; TCRdb lists only in-frame clones, some missing. The sample has hundreds of thousands of clones, roughly two thirds seen once. The sequencing here drew on CD4+ T cells sorted from blood, taken at week 0. The origin of the receptors is a human donor with alopecia areata.

The V gene is TRBV29-1, the J gene TRBJ1-2; 7 nucleotides agree with TRBD1. Germline lookup yields CDR1 SQVTM and CDR2 ANQGSEA. After removal of 5 bases from V and 2 bases from J, the junction contained 2 bases not matched to a gene. The CDR3 sequence is 12 residues long. The CDR3 DNA reads as TGCAGCGTTCGACAGGGAAACTATGGCTACACCTTC. Translating it yields CSVRQGNYGYTF.

V usage is TRBV30 and J usage is TRBJ1-2, with D hard to call. CDR1 is GTSNPN, CDR2 SVGIG, per germline (reference sequence). Trimming removed 0 bases from V and 4 bases from J, with 9 bases in between. There are 13 residues in the CDR3. The CDR3 spells CAWSVTGPYGYTF. The DNA of the CDR3 is TGTGCCTGGAGTGTAACCGGCCCCTATGGCTACACCTTC.

The chain uses TRBV7-9 and TRBJ2-5; D is ambiguous. The CDR3 extends over 16 amino acids. Germline loops: CDR1 SEHNR, CDR2 FQNEAQ (reference sequence). V was clipped by 0 bases and J by 4 bases, with 15 bases between them. The CDR3 reads CASSLATPTVGETQYF. For the CDR3, the DNA is TGTGCCAGCAGCTTAGCTACCCCAACAGTGGGAGAGACCCAGTACTTC.